The 14 T cell receptor beta chains below come from one sample, sequenced in a study of blood T cell repertoires in COVID-19. Using immunoSEQ multiplex PCR, the repertoire was profiled, and TCRdb retains in-frame clones only, with some absent. In the table there are fewer than 500,000 clones, 80% to 90% of which are singletons. Sequencing was performed on PBMCs or T cells enriched from blood (not recorded which). The receptors were gathered from a man aged 25-45 years who had recovered from COVID-19.

Details on this clone: This same CDR3 is encoded by further DNA sequences in the sample. The chain links TRBV28 to TRBJ2-2; 11 bases align to TRBD2. The germline V gene has CDR1 MDHEN and CDR2 SYDVKM. CDR3 length: 13 residues. The trim removed 8 bases at V and 5 bases at J, leaving 1 base unmatched. CDR3 in amino acids: CASRLAGTGELFF. The CDR3 nucleotides are TGTGCCAGCCGACTAGCGGGGACCGGGGAGCTGTTTTTT.

The gene calls are TRBV4-1 and TRBJ2-2; TRBD1 matches 12 bases. CDR1 is MGHRA, CDR2 YSYEKL, per germline. The CDR3 is 17 amino acids. The V segment lost 4 bases and the J segment 7 bases; nucleotides outside the gene matches: 10. CDR3 in amino acids: CASSLPPGQGAGGELFF. CDR3 DNA: TGCGCCAGCAGCCTCCCTCCGGGACAGGGGGCCGGCGGGGAGCTGTTTTTT.

The chain couples TRBV15 to TRBJ1-2; D gene uncertain. The CDR3 has 15 amino acids. Germline assignment: CDR1 LNHNV and CDR2 YYDKDF (reference sequence). Trimming stripped 8 bases from V and 2 bases from J, with 18 bases between. The CDR3 loop is CATSTGLRENYGYTF. The CDR3 coding sequence is TGTGCCACCTCTACCGGGCTGCGGGAAAACTATGGCTACACCTTC.

The J gene is TRBJ1-2, the V gene TRBV3-1 (or the pseudogene TRBV3-2); possible D gene TRBD1, 5 bases. Per germline, CDR1 LGHDT and CDR2 YNNKEL (reference sequence). The CDR3 covers 16 residues. V was pared by 3 bases and J by 6 bases, with 20 bases between. In DNA form, the CDR3 reads TGTGCCAGCAGCCATGGAAATTGGGGCGCGTTGGATGGCTACACCTTC. It codes for CASSHGNWGALDGYTF.

The chain recombines TRBV9 with TRBJ2-5; 14 bases map to TRBD2. V lost 3 bases and J lost 5; bases outside the gene matches: 6. CDR3 size: 16 residues. Germline lookup yields CDR1 SGDLS and CDR2 YYNGEE. The CDR3 sequence is CASSALGLAGAETQYF. Here the CDR3 DNA reads TGTGCCAGCAGCGCGCTGGGACTAGCGGGAGCCGAGACCCAGTACTTC.

The V call is TRBV19, the J call TRBJ2-3; 11 nucleotides line up with TRBD2. This CDR3 contains 16 residues. The V gene's germline CDR1 is LNHDA and CDR2 SQIVND (reference sequence). J gave up 4 bases and V 5 bases, and 8 bases lay outside the gene matches. The CDR3 loop is CASSPTSGSWSDTQYF. The DNA for the CDR3 is TGTGCCAGTAGTCCAACTAGCGGGAGTTGGTCAGATACGCAGTATTTT.

The V and J genes are TRBV5-4 and TRBJ2-3; the D gene is possibly TRBD1 (5 bases). The V end lost 0 bases, the J end lost 4 bases, and 12 bases lay between the germline ends. Germline CDR1 SGHNT, CDR2 YYREEE (reference sequence). CDR3 length equals 15 residues. As DNA, the CDR3 is TGTGCCAGCAGCTTGGCCCCAGGGATAGCAGATACGCAGTATTTT. This translates into CASSLAPGIADTQYF.

This clone was detected once. The rearrangement joins TRBV5-1 to TRBJ2-7; 9 positions agree with TRBD2. Germline V gives CDR1 SGHRS, CDR2 YFSETQ. Unmatched junction bases numbered 11, after V lost 3 bases and J lost 4 bases. The CDR3 has 16 residues. CDR3 bases: TGCGCCAGCAGCTCGTACTCGGGACTAGCAACGTACGAGCAGTACTTC. It codes for CASSSYSGLATYEQYF.

CDR3 residues: CASSRDTISGNTIYF. DNA for the CDR3: TGTGCCAGCAGCCGGGACACCATCTCTGGAAACACCATATATTTT. This chain joins TRBV6-6 and TRBJ1-3; maybe TRBD1 (6 bases). The CDR3 has 15 residues. The germline V gene has CDR1 MNHNY and CDR2 SVGAGI (reference sequence). V lost 6 bases and J 0 bases, leaving 12 bases between the germline ends.

The gene calls are TRBV6-2 or TRBV6-3 and TRBJ2-3, with D perhaps TRBD2 (5 bases). The V end lost 0 bases, the J end lost 8 bases, and 21 bases lay between the germline ends. The CDR3 extends over 17 amino acids. Germline CDR1 is MNHEY and CDR2 is SVGEGT. The CDR3 loop is CASSYSSSAASGGTQYF. CDR3 bases: TGTGCCAGCAGTTACTCGAGCTCGGCAGCTTCCGGAGGTACGCAGTATTTT.

The chain links TRBV5-6 to TRBJ2-7, with 9 bases matching TRBD1. The CDR3 extends over 14 amino acids. V was clipped by 4 bases and J by 1 base; unmatched bases: 3. The germline CDR1 and CDR2 sequences are SGHDT and YYEEEE. The CDR3 sequence is CASSTGTGSYEQYF. For the CDR3, the DNA is TGTGCCAGCAGCACCGGGACAGGGTCCTACGAGCAGTACTTC. Drawing the rest from reference TRBV5-6 and TRBJ2-7, the complete variable domain is DAGVTQSPTHLIKTRGQQVTLRCSPKSGHDTVSWYQQALGQGPQFIFQYYEEEERQRGNFPDRFSGHQFPNYSSELNVNALLLGDSALYLCASSTGTGSYEQYFGPGTRLTVT.

The chain joins TRBV18 to TRBJ1-6; D is possibly TRBD1 (5 bases). Trimming took off 0 bases at V and 9 bases at J, with 12 bases between the two ends. This CDR3 has 15 amino acids. CDR1 KGHSH and CDR2 LQKENI come from the germline V gene. For the CDR3, the DNA is TGTGCCAGCTCACCACCTGCGGGGGAGGGTTCACCCCTCCACTTT. This translates into CASSPPAGEGSPLHF.

The V gene is TRBV5-5, the J gene TRBJ1-5, with 8 bases lining up with TRBD1. Losses at the gene ends were 4 bases for V and 6 bases for J; bases not matched to a gene: 6. Germline V gives CDR1 SGHKS, CDR2 YYEKEE (reference sequence). The CDR3 extends over 14 amino acids. The CDR3 DNA sequence: TGTGCCAGCAGCCCGACAGGGGATGGTCAGCCCCAGCATTTT. This sequence encodes CASSPTGDGQPQHF.

This clone was counted a single time. V gene TRBV6-5 combines with J gene TRBJ2-2, with D unresolved. V dropped 0 bases and J dropped 7 bases, with 12 bases sitting between them. Per germline, CDR1 MNHEY and CDR2 SVGAGI. The CDR3 runs to 15 residues. CDR3 protein: CASSYSLGQVGELFF. As DNA, the CDR3 is TGTGCCAGCAGTTACTCTCTCGGCCAGGTCGGGGAGCTGTTTTTT.